This entry describes one T cell receptor (beta chain). Assay: immunoSEQ multiplex PCR; the TCRdb copy retains only in-frame clones and omits some. Of around 72,000 clones listed, 85% to 95% are singletons. V trimming: 2 bases; J trimming: 8 bases; junction bases outside the gene matches: 10. The germline gives CDR1 SGHTS, CDR2 YDEGEE. The CDR3 consists of 15 residues. This specimen belongs to a study of technical replicates of blood from several donors. The chain has TRBV5-8 and TRBJ2-1, with 7 bases fitting TRBD2. The specimen was T cells isolated from PBMCs. The sequence was collected from a human donor in good health. The CDR3 loop is CASSFLGGKVDEQFF. The CDR3 DNA follows: TGTGCCAGCAGCTTCTTGGGAGGGAAGGTCGATGAGCAGTTCTTC.